This entry lists 27 T cell receptor beta chains sequenced from one sample in a study of blood T cell repertoires in COVID-19. TCRdb keeps only in-frame clones here, not all; method: immunoSEQ multiplex PCR. The sample yields some 370,000 clones, around 89% seen once. The sequenced material came from peripheral blood. Every receptor here comes from a man aged 18 to 29 with active or convalescent COVID-19.

The rearrangement uses TRBV19 and TRBJ1-1, with D tentatively TRBD1 (6 bases). Germline loops: CDR1 LNHDA, CDR2 SQIVND (reference sequence). This CDR3 contains 15 residues. V was pared by 4 bases and J by 0 bases, with 12 bases between. CDR3 nucleotides: TGTGCCAGTAGTACATCAGGGGTCATGAACACTGAAGCTTTCTTT. Translation gives CASSTSGVMNTEAFF.

This clone was picked up one time. The V call is TRBV6-2 or TRBV6-3, the J call TRBJ2-5; TRBD1 is a possible D gene (6 bases). The CDR3 spans 13 residues. V was pared by 6 bases and J by 7 bases, with 15 bases between. CDR1 is MNHEY and CDR2 is SVGEGT in the germline V gene. CDR3 DNA: TGTGCCAGCAGCCGACAGGACCCAGGGACCCAGTACTTC. Translating it yields CASSRQDPGTQYF.

This clone appeared once. This rearrangement joins TRBV19 to TRBJ2-7; tentative D call: TRBD2 (5 bases). Trimming removed 6 bases from V and 5 bases from J, with 14 bases in between. Germline V gene sequence: CDR1 LNHDA, CDR2 SQIVND (reference sequence). This CDR3 spans 13 amino acids. CDR3 nucleotides: TGTGCCAGTAGCCACCCTGGGAGCAACGAGCAGTACTTC. It encodes CASSHPGSNEQYF.

The count of this clone is one. This chain connects TRBV28 to TRBJ2-5, with 11 bases identical to TRBD1. V shed 8 bases and J 5 bases; nucleotides not matched to a gene: 1. The germline gives CDR1 MDHEN, CDR2 SYDVKM. This CDR3 has 12 amino acids. In DNA, the CDR3 is TGTGCCAGCGGGACAGGGGGGGAGACCCAGTACTTC. Amino acids: CASGTGGETQYF.

This chain links TRBV10-2 with TRBJ2-5; 11 bases fit TRBD2. In germline, CDR1 is WSHSY, CDR2 SAAADI. The length of the CDR3 is 16 residues. V dropped 8 bases and J dropped 5; count of bases not matched to a gene: 13. The CDR3 region is CASVLGLAGTGETQYF. The CDR3 DNA sequence: TGCGCCAGCGTCCTTGGACTAGCGGGTACCGGGGAGACCCAGTACTTC.

J is TRBJ1-2 and V is TRBV19, with 7 nucleotides matching TRBD1. Unmatched junction bases numbered 6, after V lost 6 bases and J lost 5 bases. CDR3 length: 13 residues. Germline V gives CDR1 LNHDA, CDR2 SQIVND (reference sequence). CDR3 coding DNA: TGTGCCAGTAGCCTAGACAGGGATTATGGCTACACCTTC. It specifies CASSLDRDYGYTF.

The rearrangement joins TRBV14 to TRBJ2-3; D remains unclear. In germline, CDR1 is SGHDN, CDR2 FVKESK. CDR3 length: 15 residues. Deletions cut 5 bases from V and 4 bases from J, with 16 bases between. The chain's CDR3 is CASSKSMRLADTQYF. The CDR3 DNA follows: TGTGCCAGCAGCAAAAGTATGAGATTAGCAGATACGCAGTATTTT. The whole variable domain, remainder taken from reference TRBV14 and TRBJ2-3, is EAGVTQFPSHSVIEKGQTVTLRCDPISGHDNLYWYRRVMGKEIKFLLHFVKESKQDESGMPNNRFLAERTGGTYSTLKVQPAELEDSGVYFCASSKSMRLADTQYFGPGTRLTVL.

The V and J genes are TRBV11-2 and TRBJ1-2, with D unresolved. V was shortened by 1 base and J by 7 bases, with 16 bases between the two germline ends. The CDR3 totals 15 residues. CDR1 is SGHAT and CDR2 is FQNNGV in the germline V gene. The CDR3 DNA follows: TGTGCCAGCAGCTTAGTTCGGTCGGGGATCAGTGGCTACACCTTC. It codes for CASSLVRSGISGYTF.

The V and J genes are TRBV28 and TRBJ1-4, with 9 bases fitting TRBD1. Germline lookup yields CDR1 MDHEN and CDR2 SYDVKM. The CDR3 contains 15 residues. J gave up 8 bases and V 5 bases, and 9 bases lay outside the gene matches. The CDR3 bases are TGTGCCAGCAGTGCCCAACAGGGGGCTAGGGAAAAACTGTTTTTT. It is translated as CASSAQQGAREKLFF.

V and J are TRBV30 and TRBJ2-7; 7 bases line up with TRBD1. The CDR3 covers 14 residues. The V segment lost 2 bases and the J segment 1 base; nucleotides outside the gene matches: 5. Per the germline V gene, CDR1 is GTSNPN and CDR2 is SVGIG (reference sequence). This chain's CDR3 is CAWSSGQPSYEQYF. As DNA, the CDR3 is TGTGCCTGGAGTTCGGGACAGCCTTCCTACGAGCAGTACTTC.

Here the CDR3 reads CASSQDQGTGGNEQFF. The CDR3 region has the DNA TGCGCCAGCAGCCAAGATCAAGGGACAGGGGGCAATGAGCAGTTCTTC. The V and J genes are TRBV4-3 and TRBJ2-1; 11 nucleotides match TRBD1. The CDR3 has 16 residues. Looked up from germline, CDR1 is LGHNA and CDR2 is YSLEER. Germline trimming cut 0 bases from V and 6 bases from J; bases unmatched to any gene: 4.

CDR3 protein: CASSLTGGLGETQYF. The CDR3 DNA reads TGTGCCAGCAGTTTAACGGGGGGGCTAGGGGAGACCCAGTACTTC. The rearrangement links TRBV27 to TRBJ2-5; 8 bases are shared with TRBD2. Looked up from germline, CDR1 is MNHEY and CDR2 is SMNVEV (reference sequence). The length of the CDR3 is 15 residues. The junction had 7 bases not matched to a gene; V was cut back by 2 bases and J by 5 bases.

The rearrangement joins TRBV6-2 or TRBV6-3 to TRBJ2-3; D might be TRBD1 (6 bases). Trimming took off 0 bases at V and 0 bases at J, with 10 bases between the two ends. Germline CDR1 MNHEY, CDR2 SVGEGT. The CDR3 consists of 16 residues. Written as DNA, the CDR3 is TGTGCCAGCAGTTACTCGAAGGGACATAGCACAGATACGCAGTATTTT. It translates to CASSYSKGHSTDTQYF.

The V call is TRBV18, the J call TRBJ1-5; 10 bases line up with TRBD1. Germline V gives CDR1 KGHSH, CDR2 LQKENI. The CDR3 consists of 18 residues. The V gene end was trimmed by 2 bases and the J gene end by 0 bases; junction bases not matched to a gene: 7. This chain's CDR3 is CASSPAGQGTLSNQPQHF. The CDR3 DNA is TGTGCCAGCTCACCAGCGGGACAGGGGACCCTTAGCAATCAGCCCCAGCATTTT.

CDR3: CASSVGGGSGNTIYF. CDR3 sequence (DNA): TGTGCCAGCAGCGTTGGCGGGGGCTCTGGAAACACCATATATTTT. V gene TRBV9 combines with J gene TRBJ1-3; weak D call: TRBD1 (5 bases). V was shortened by 2 bases and J by 0 bases, with 9 bases between the two germline ends. This CDR3 is 15 amino acids long. Per germline, CDR1 SGDLS and CDR2 YYNGEE.

The chain uses TRBV12-5 and TRBJ1-5, with 9 bases identical to TRBD1. Germline trimming cut 7 bases from V and 10 bases from J; bases unmatched to any gene: 11. This CDR3 has 14 residues. Germline values: CDR1 LGHNT, CDR2 FRNRAP. The CDR3 here is CASARDRVDGPQHF. In DNA, the CDR3 is TGTGCTAGTGCTCGGGACAGGGTGGACGGTCCCCAGCATTTT.

The rearrangement links TRBV9 to TRBJ1-1, with TRBD1 matching 8 bases. The ends lost 3 bases at V and 1 base at J; junction bases unmatched: 11. The germline V gene has CDR1 SGDLS and CDR2 YYNGEE. The CDR3 has 17 amino acids. CDR3 sequence: CASSGVLTGVGNTEAFF. As DNA, the CDR3 is TGTGCCAGCAGCGGTGTGCTGACAGGGGTAGGGAACACTGAAGCTTTCTTT.

This clone occurred many times. The chain is built from TRBV10-1 and TRBJ1-5; weak D call: TRBD1 (6 bases). The V end was cut by 6 bases, the J end by 4 bases, with 19 bases between. The CDR3 has 16 amino acids. From germline, CDR1 is WNHNN and CDR2 SYGVQD (reference sequence). The chain's CDR3 is CASRTNTGSLNQPQHF. The CDR3 DNA follows: TGCGCCAGCAGAACGAACACAGGGTCTCTAAATCAGCCCCAGCATTTT.

This chain connects TRBV28 to TRBJ2-7, with TRBD1 matching over 8 bases. Losses at the gene ends were 6 bases for V and 2 bases for J; bases not matched to a gene: 18. The length of the CDR3 is 18 residues. The germline V gene encodes CDR1 MDHEN and CDR2 SYDVKM. CDR3 region: CASRTGQGGLTPPYEQYF. The CDR3 DNA follows: TGTGCCAGCAGGACCGGACAGGGTGGACTTACTCCTCCCTACGAGCAGTACTTC.

V is TRBV7-2 and J is TRBJ2-1, with D hard to call. V dropped 5 bases and J dropped 9 bases, with 14 bases sitting between them. The CDR3 totals 13 residues. Germline assignment: CDR1 SGHTA and CDR2 FQGNSA. The chain's CDR3 is CASSLSFIGEQFF. The CDR3 bases are TGTGCCAGCAGCCTTAGCTTCATCGGTGAGCAGTTCTTC.

The chain combines TRBV12-5 with TRBJ1-1, with 9 bases aligning to TRBD1. Trimming took 1 base from V and 1 from J; bases not matched to a gene: 7. Looked up from germline, CDR1 is LGHNT and CDR2 is FRNRAP. The CDR3 has 17 amino acids. The DNA of the CDR3 is TGTGCTAGTGGTTTGGAATTGGACAGGGGAAGGAACACTGAAGCTTTCTTT. Its protein product is CASGLELDRGRNTEAFF.

V usage is TRBV4-1 and J usage is TRBJ1-2, with D uncertain. Trimming left V 0 bases short and J 4 bases short, with 18 bases between. CDR1 is MGHRA, CDR2 YSYEKL, per germline. The CDR3 consists of 17 residues. The CDR3 nucleotides read TGCGCCAGCAGCCAAGATTTTCGACTGCCAGACCTCTATGGCTACACCTTC. This sequence encodes CASSQDFRLPDLYGYTF.

The CDR3 sequence: CASSLAVDRGKFPAYEQYF. Here the CDR3 DNA reads TGTGCCAGCAGCTTAGCCGTTGACAGGGGGAAATTTCCCGCTTACGAGCAGTACTTC. The chain combines TRBV5-8 with TRBJ2-7; 9 bases are a match to TRBD1. V shed 2 bases and J 4 bases; nucleotides not matched to a gene: 19. CDR1 is SGHTS, CDR2 YDEGEE, per germline. This CDR3 comprises 19 residues. Full variable domain (remainder filled in from reference TRBV5-8 and TRBJ2-7): EAGVTQSPTHLIKTRGQQATLRCSPISGHTSVYWYQQALGLGLQFLLWYDEGEERNRGNFPPRFSGRQFPNYSSELNVNALELEDSALYLCASSLAVDRGKFPAYEQYFGPGTRLTVT.

V usage is TRBV20-1 and J usage is TRBJ2-7; D is undetermined. The germline V and J ends were trimmed by 6 bases and 4 bases, with 10 bases remaining between them. This CDR3 contains 11 residues. The germline V gene has CDR1 DFQATT and CDR2 SNEGSKA (reference sequence). Here the CDR3 reads CSALYGYEQYF. CDR3 DNA sequence: TGCAGTGCCCTCTATGGTTACGAGCAGTACTTC.

This chain uses TRBV7-9 with TRBJ1-2, with 7 bases identical to TRBD1. The CDR3 extends over 13 amino acids. Germline V gives CDR1 SEHNR, CDR2 FQNEAQ (reference sequence). V dropped 5 bases and J dropped 5; count of bases not matched to a gene: 5. For the CDR3, the DNA is TGTGCCAGCAGCCAAGGGACAGCGTATGGCTACACCTTC. Its protein is CASSQGTAYGYTF.

V usage is TRBV6-5 and J usage is TRBJ2-7; 12 nucleotides align to TRBD2. V trimming: 0 bases; J trimming: 6 bases; junction bases outside the gene matches: 3. This CDR3 comprises 15 residues. CDR1 is MNHEY, CDR2 SVGAGI, per germline. As DNA, the CDR3 is TGTGCCAGCAGTTACTCGACTAGCGGGGGCCTCGAGCAGTACTTC. This translates into CASSYSTSGGLEQYF.

The V gene is TRBV9, the J gene TRBJ2-7; 7 nucleotides match TRBD1. Germline-derived CDR1 and CDR2 are SGDLS and YYNGEE. The CDR3 is 15 amino acids. V shed 4 bases, J shed 0 bases, and the junction held 7 bases outside the gene matches. The CDR3: CASSPRDRSSYEQYF. In DNA, the CDR3 is TGTGCCAGCAGCCCCCGGGACAGAAGCTCCTACGAGCAGTACTTC.